This entry lists 22 T cell receptor beta chains sequenced from one sample in a study of cytomegalovirus exposure and HLA in healthy donors. The method was immunoSEQ multiplex PCR; TCRdb's version includes in-frame clones alone and lacks a portion of them. The sample has over 150,000 clones, 75% to 90% seen once. The sample was PBMCs. Source of these receptors: a man younger than 35 in good health and CMV-seropositive.

This chain joins TRBV2 and TRBJ2-3, with D unclear. Trimming cost V 2 bases and J 0 bases, with 9 bases left between them. The germline V gene has CDR1 SNHLY and CDR2 FYNNEI. This CDR3 is 15 amino acids long. The CDR3 sequence is CASSEKRPSTDTQYF. The CDR3 DNA follows: TGTGCCAGCAGTGAAAAGAGGCCCAGCACAGATACGCAGTATTTT.

The rearrangement uses TRBV7-8 and TRBJ2-1, with unresolved D. Germline V gene data show CDR1 as SGHVS and CDR2 as FQNEAQ. V was cut by 2 bases and J by 7 bases, with 9 bases left in between. The CDR3 extends over 13 amino acids. The CDR3 DNA sequence: TGTGCCAGCAGCTTACCTCCCGGGAATGAGCAGTTCTTC. Translating gives CASSLPPGNEQFF.

The chain uses TRBV7-3 and TRBJ2-3; 13 bases align to TRBD2. Trimming at V came to 0 bases and at J to 0 bases, leaving 6 bases not matched to a gene. This CDR3 spans 19 amino acids. Germline CDR1 SGHTA, CDR2 FQGTGA. DNA for the CDR3: TGTGCCAGCAGCTTAACTGGGACTAGCGGGATAGCTAGCACAGATACGCAGTATTTT. Translating gives CASSLTGTSGIASTDTQYF.

J is TRBJ2-5 and V is TRBV15; D may be TRBD2 (6 bases). V gave up 7 bases and J gave up 2 bases, with 11 bases separating them. Germline CDR1 reads LNHNV; CDR2 reads YYDKDF (reference sequence). The CDR3 runs 13 residues. In DNA, the CDR3 is TGTGCCACCACCCGAGGACTACAAGAGACCCAGTACTTC. This encodes CATTRGLQETQYF.

V is TRBV6-5 and J is TRBJ1-4, with a weak D call TRBD1 (6 bases). The germline V and J ends were trimmed by 6 bases and 4 bases, with 15 bases remaining between them. CDR1 is MNHEY, CDR2 SVGAGI, per germline. The CDR3 covers 15 residues. The DNA of the CDR3 is TGTGCCAGCAGGGGAAACAGGGATTTTAATGAAAAACTGTTTTTT. Its protein is CASRGNRDFNEKLFF.

This chain uses TRBV18 with TRBJ1-2, with D possibly matching TRBD1 (6 bases). CDR1 is KGHSH and CDR2 is LQKENI in the germline V gene. V lost 1 base and J lost 6, with 15 bases in between. The CDR3 is 15 amino acids. The CDR3 DNA is TGTGCCAGCTCACCACGAGTCGGACAGATGGATGGCTACACCTTC. Translation gives CASSPRVGQMDGYTF.

Only a few counts were recorded for this clone. The chain joins TRBV6-4 to TRBJ1-2; perhaps TRBD1 as D (6 bases). The CDR3 runs 15 residues. Trimming took 4 bases from V and 5 from J, leaving 17 bases between them. Germline loops: CDR1 MRHNA, CDR2 SNTAGT. CDR3: CASSVSPDSGYGYTF. The CDR3 DNA reads TGTGCCAGCAGTGTAAGCCCGGACAGCGGTTATGGCTACACCTTC.

V is TRBV30 and J is TRBJ2-2; 15 nucleotides line up with TRBD2. The junction had 7 bases not matched to a gene; V was cut back by 0 bases and J by 5 bases. This CDR3 is 18 amino acids long. Germline V gene sequence: CDR1 GTSNPN, CDR2 SVGIG (reference sequence). The CDR3 bases are TGTGCCTGGAGTGTGACGGGACTAGCGGGAGGAGGGACCGGGGAGCTGTTTTTT. Translated: CAWSVTGLAGGGTGELFF.

The rearrangement links TRBV7-9 to TRBJ1-1, with D possibly matching TRBD1 (6 bases). CDR1 and CDR2 (germline): SEHNR, FQNEAQ (reference sequence). V was clipped by 10 bases and J by 1 base, with 10 bases between them. The CDR3 runs to 12 residues. The CDR3 sequence is CATLTGNTEAFF. Here the CDR3 DNA reads TGTGCCACTCTGACAGGGAACACTGAAGCTTTCTTT.

The gene calls are TRBV7-9 and TRBJ2-1, with D perhaps TRBD1 (6 bases). V lost 5 bases to trimming and J lost 5 bases, with 16 bases between them. The CDR3 is 15 residues long. Germline assignment: CDR1 SEHNR and CDR2 FQNEAQ (reference sequence). In nucleotides, the CDR3 is TGTGCCAGCAGCGTCTCAGGGGTTGGGGACAATGAGCAGTTCTTC. Amino acids: CASSVSGVGDNEQFF.

The chain recombines TRBV7-3 with TRBJ2-3; TRBD2 agrees at 9 bases. The V and J ends lost 2 bases and 2 bases, in that order; junction bases with no gene match: 8. CDR1 SGHTA and CDR2 FQGTGA come from the germline V gene. CDR3 length: 17 residues. This CDR3 reads CASSLGGLAGNTDTQYF. In DNA, the CDR3 is TGTGCCAGCAGCTTAGGAGGGCTAGCGGGGAACACAGATACGCAGTATTTT.

The rearrangement links TRBV4-3 to TRBJ1-2; the match to TRBD1 covers 8 bases. Germline trimming cut 2 bases from V and 6 bases from J; bases unmatched to any gene: 11. Germline V CDR1 and CDR2: LGHNA, YSLEER. The CDR3 has 16 residues. The CDR3 spells CASSQPPNRGIDGYTF. CDR3 nucleotide sequence: TGCGCCAGCAGCCAACCGCCAAACAGGGGGATTGATGGCTACACCTTC.

This rearrangement joins TRBV25-1 to TRBJ2-3; 7 bases are a match to TRBD2. Germline CDR1 and CDR2: MGHDK and SYGVNS. Trimming took 3 bases from V and 0 from J; bases not matched to a gene: 9. This CDR3 has 17 amino acids. CDR3 DNA: TGTGCCAGCAGTGATTGGGTTGGGGGGGGTAGCACAGATACGCAGTATTTT. Protein product: CASSDWVGGGSTDTQYF. Variable domain in full (rest from reference TRBV25-1 and TRBJ2-3): EADIYQTPRYLVIGTGKKITLECSQTMGHDKMYWYQQDPGMELHLIHYSYGVNSTEKGDLSSESTVSRIRTEHFPLTLESARPSHTSQYLCASSDWVGGGSTDTQYFGPGTRLTVL.

This sequence joins TRBV4-2 and TRBJ2-5, with 8 positions matching TRBD2. The CDR3 has 15 residues. J was trimmed by 5 bases and V by 4 bases; bases with no gene match: 9. Germline CDR1 LGHNA, CDR2 YNFKEQ. The CDR3: CASSRGGGPTETQYF. The CDR3 DNA sequence: TGTGCCAGCAGCCGGGGCGGGGGGCCTACCGAGACCCAGTACTTC.

The J gene is TRBJ2-7, the V gene TRBV4-2; 9 bases match TRBD2. The CDR3 sequence is 18 residues long. Trimming removed 0 bases from V and 2 bases from J; junction bases left unmatched: 11. Germline V lookup: CDR1 LGHNA, CDR2 YNFKEQ. The CDR3 here is CASSQESPRSGRPYEQYF. The CDR3 nucleotides are TGTGCCAGCAGCCAAGAGTCTCCAAGGAGCGGGAGGCCCTACGAGCAGTACTTC.

V usage is TRBV11-2 and J usage is TRBJ1-1, with 8 bases fitting TRBD1. CDR1 and CDR2 (germline): SGHAT, FQNNGV. Losses at the gene ends were 5 bases for V and 7 bases for J; bases not matched to a gene: 9. CDR3 length: 14 amino acids. The CDR3 loop reads CASSPVAGGGEAFF. DNA of the CDR3: TGTGCCAGCAGCCCCGTTGCAGGGGGCGGTGAAGCTTTCTTT. Variable domain in full (rest from reference TRBV11-2 and TRBJ1-1): EAGVAQSPRYKIIEKRQSVAFWCNPISGHATLYWYQQILGQGPKLLIQFQNNGVVDDSQLPKDRFSAERLKGVDSTLKIQPAKLEDSAVYLCASSPVAGGGEAFFGQGTRLTVV.

A few counts support this clone. The V and J genes are TRBV4-2 and TRBJ1-2; 9 bases are shared with TRBD1. V was pared by 0 bases and J by 7 bases, with 6 bases of the junction left unmatched. Germline CDR1 LGHNA, CDR2 YNFKEQ. The CDR3 loop spans 15 amino acids. In DNA, the CDR3 is TGTGCCAGCAGCCAAGAAACAGGGGGCCTCTCTGGCTACACCTTC. It encodes CASSQETGGLSGYTF.

The CDR3 loop is CASSLDPGQHYGYTF. Written as DNA, the CDR3 is TGCGCCAGCAGCTTGGATCCCGGACAGCACTATGGCTACACCTTC. This sequence joins TRBV5-1 and TRBJ1-2; D may be TRBD1 (6 bases). V was clipped by 0 bases and J by 3 bases, with 12 bases between them. Germline CDR1 and CDR2: SGHRS and YFSETQ. This CDR3 region has 15 residues.

This CDR3 reads CASRRGGSSYEQYF. CDR3 coding DNA: TGTGCCAGCAGACGAGGCGGGAGCTCCTACGAGCAGTACTTC. The gene calls are TRBV11-1 and TRBJ2-7; 7 nucleotides align to TRBD2. The CDR3 loop spans 14 amino acids. Germline CDR1 reads SGHAT; CDR2 reads FQDESV (reference sequence). Trimming removed 6 bases from V and 0 bases from J; junction bases left unmatched: 5.

The genes are TRBV4-2 and TRBJ2-5; 11 bases agree with TRBD2. CDR3 size: 17 residues. Trimming at V came to 4 bases and at J to 4 bases, leaving 11 bases not matched to a gene. Germline V CDR1 and CDR2: LGHNA, YNFKEQ. The CDR3 nucleotides are TGTGCCAGCAGCCTTTTTTTAGCGGGAGGGCCGGGAGAGACCCAGTACTTC. Translation: CASSLFLAGGPGETQYF.

Only one count was recorded for this clone. The chain carries TRBV6-6 and TRBJ2-1, with D possibly TRBD2 on 5 matching bases. This CDR3 comprises 15 residues. Looked up from germline, CDR1 is MNHNY and CDR2 is SVGAGI (reference sequence). V lost 2 bases to trimming and J lost 6 bases, with 14 bases between them. CDR3 nucleotide sequence: TGTGCCAGCAGTTACGTTGGGGTGAGCGGCAATGAGCAGTTCTTC. Translated: CASSYVGVSGNEQFF.

CDR3 coding DNA: TGTGCCAGCAGCGCGGGGTCGAATCAGCCCCAGCATTTT. Translated: CASSAGSNQPQHF. This sequence joins TRBV9 and TRBJ1-5; no reliable D call. V was cut by 3 bases and J by 4 bases, with 8 bases left in between. CDR3 length: 13 residues. Germline lookup yields CDR1 SGDLS and CDR2 YYNGEE. The full variable domain, completed using reference TRBV9 and TRBJ1-5, is DSGVTQTPKHLITATGQRVTLRCSPRSGDLSVYWYQQSLDQGLQFLIQYYNGEERAKGNILERFSAQQFPDLHSELNLSSLELGDSALYFCASSAGSNQPQHFGDGTRLSIL.